These 27 T cell receptor beta chains originate from one sample sequenced in a study of cytomegalovirus exposure and HLA in healthy donors. TCRdb's table, derived via immunoSEQ multiplex PCR, lists solely in-frame clones and lacks some. Among about 54,000 clones listed, roughly 89% were seen once. Sequencing input: PBMCs. These receptors came from a woman aged 18 to 35 in good health and CMV-seropositive.

The genes are TRBV30 and TRBJ1-1; D remains unclear. This CDR3 spans 13 amino acids. Trimming pared 5 bases from V and 8 bases from J, leaving 18 bases between. The V gene's germline CDR1 is GTSNPN and CDR2 SVGIG (reference sequence). The CDR3 protein is CAWVPQRAKEAFF. In DNA, the CDR3 is TGTGCCTGGGTGCCCCAAAGAGCGAAGGAAGCTTTCTTT.

The CDR3 coding sequence is TGCGCCGGAGGATTAGCGGGAGAGAACACCGGGGAGCTGTTTTTT. Amino acids: CAGGLAGENTGELFF. The gene calls are TRBV4-1 and TRBJ2-2; 9 positions agree with TRBD2. The CDR3 loop spans 15 amino acids. Germline V gene lookup returns CDR1 MGHRA and CDR2 YSYEKL. J lost 1 base, V lost 11 bases, and 8 bases had no gene match.

This chain joins TRBV5-4 and TRBJ2-7; TRBD1 matches 9 bases. Trimming removed 0 bases from V and 7 bases from J; junction bases left unmatched: 8. The germline gives CDR1 SGHNT, CDR2 YYREEE (reference sequence). This CDR3 has 15 residues. CDR3 protein: CASSLVTGGVGEQYF. Here the CDR3 DNA reads TGTGCCAGCAGCTTGGTAACAGGGGGCGTGGGGGAGCAGTACTTC.

This chain joins TRBV4-1 and TRBJ1-1, with D perhaps matching TRBD1 (6 bases). The CDR3 length is 15 residues. The V end lost 0 bases, the J end lost 6 bases, and 14 bases lay between the germline ends. Germline V CDR1 and CDR2: MGHRA, YSYEKL. The CDR3 region is CASSQEFWGLSEAFF. For the CDR3, the DNA is TGCGCCAGCAGCCAAGAGTTTTGGGGGCTCTCTGAAGCTTTCTTT.

This clone was counted between two and nine times. The chain employs TRBV7-3 and TRBJ2-3; weak D call: TRBD2 (6 bases). V was clipped by 5 bases and J by 0 bases, with 15 bases between them. CDR1 and CDR2 from the germline V gene are SGHTA and FQGTGA. There are 16 residues in the CDR3. The DNA of the CDR3 is TGTGCCAGCAGCCGTCAGGGACTGGGAAGCACAGATACGCAGTATTTT. Translating it yields CASSRQGLGSTDTQYF.

The rearrangement uses TRBV27 and TRBJ2-3; 9 nucleotides line up with TRBD2. Trimming removed 3 bases from V and 3 bases from J; junction bases left unmatched: 7. The CDR3 contains 16 residues. Germline CDR1 is MNHEY and CDR2 is SMNVEV (reference sequence). This CDR3 reads CASSFLAGFLTDTQYF. Here the CDR3 DNA reads TGTGCCAGCAGTTTCCTAGCGGGGTTCTTGACAGATACGCAGTATTTT.

V gene TRBV7-6 combines with J gene TRBJ2-3; perhaps TRBD2 as D (6 bases). Germline CDR1 is SGHVS and CDR2 is FNYEAQ. There are 16 residues in the CDR3. V shed 5 bases and J shed 1 base, with 16 bases lying between them. The CDR3 sequence: CASSRHGGRGTDTQYF. CDR3 DNA: TGTGCCAGCAGCCGACATGGAGGGCGGGGCACAGATACGCAGTATTTT.

The rearrangement uses TRBV6-4 and TRBJ2-3; 7 bases are a match to TRBD2. The germline CDR1 and CDR2 sequences are MRHNA and SNTAGT. The CDR3 length is 14 residues. V lost 4 bases and J lost 3; bases outside the gene matches: 4. The DNA for the CDR3 is TGTGCCAGCAGTGTCTCTAGCGGAACAGATACGCAGTATTTT. This codes for CASSVSSGTDTQYF.

The gene calls are TRBV7-9 and TRBJ2-3, with TRBD2 matching over 9 bases. Germline V gene sequence: CDR1 SEHNR, CDR2 FQNEAQ (reference sequence). The length of the CDR3 is 15 residues. J gave up 3 bases and V 2 bases, and 3 bases lay outside the gene matches. CDR3 residues: CASSLRSGGTDTQYF. CDR3 nucleotides: TGTGCCAGCAGCTTACGTAGCGGGGGAACAGATACGCAGTATTTT.

This clone was picked up one time. The chain links TRBV7-2 to TRBJ2-3; TRBD2 matches 13 bases. J lost 9 bases, V lost 1 base, and 10 bases had no gene match. The CDR3 totals 17 residues. Germline assignment: CDR1 SGHTA and CDR2 FQGNSA. CDR3 DNA: TGTGCCAGCAGCTTAGTCGTCACTAGCGGGGGGGTCCGGACGCAGTATTTT. It is translated as CASSLVVTSGGVRTQYF.

The V call is TRBV6-1, the J call TRBJ2-2; 10 nucleotides match TRBD2. Germline V CDR1 and CDR2: MNHNS, SASEGT. The CDR3 runs 15 residues. The V gene end was trimmed by 7 bases and the J gene end by 0 bases; junction bases not matched to a gene: 2. This CDR3 is CASNSGGANTGELFF. The CDR3, as DNA: TGTGCCAGCAACAGCGGGGGGGCGAACACCGGGGAGCTGTTTTTT.

The table lists this clone with a count of one. This chain uses TRBV5-4 with TRBJ1-1; D not certain. Germline values: CDR1 SGHNT, CDR2 YYREEE (reference sequence). V lost 4 bases and J 1 base, leaving 8 bases between the germline ends. CDR3 length: 13 residues. CDR3 loop: CASSLRGNTEAFF. As DNA, the CDR3 is TGTGCCAGCAGCCTCAGAGGGAACACTGAAGCTTTCTTT.

The chain is built from TRBV7-9 and TRBJ1-2, with a possible D match to TRBD1 (6 bases). V was clipped by 4 bases and J by 1 base, with 13 bases between them. The CDR3 sequence is 15 residues long. Germline CDR1 SEHNR, CDR2 FQNEAQ (reference sequence). In DNA, the CDR3 is TGTGCCAGCAGCTCCTGGACAGACGTTAACTATGGCTACACCTTC. Translating it yields CASSSWTDVNYGYTF.

The chain has TRBV6-6 and TRBJ1-1; the D is unclear. The CDR3 loop spans 11 amino acids. V was clipped by 5 bases and J by 8 bases, with 9 bases between them. Germline V lookup: CDR1 MNHNY, CDR2 SVGAGI (reference sequence). The CDR3 here is CASSPQEEAFF. DNA of the CDR3: TGTGCCAGCAGTCCTCAAGAGGAAGCTTTCTTT.

The V gene is TRBV5-4, the J gene TRBJ1-3, with 7 bases matching TRBD1. This CDR3 comprises 16 residues. Germline V gene lookup returns CDR1 SGHNT and CDR2 YYREEE (reference sequence). The V segment lost 0 bases and the J segment 0 bases; nucleotides outside the gene matches: 3. This CDR3 reads CASSLVGDSSGNTIYF. CDR3 sequence (DNA): TGTGCCAGCAGCTTGGTTGGGGACAGCTCTGGAAACACCATATATTTT.

This sequence joins TRBV28 and TRBJ2-5; D is perhaps TRBD2 (6 bases). The CDR3 loop spans 16 amino acids. The V end lost 8 bases, the J end lost 1 base, and 20 bases lay between the germline ends. Germline V CDR1 and CDR2: MDHEN, SYDVKM. The CDR3 region has the DNA TGTGCCAGCTCGAGAGGAGCGGGCCTTAGCCAAGAGACCCAGTACTTC. Translating it yields CASSRGAGLSQETQYF.

The gene calls are TRBV6-1 and TRBJ1-6; 10 bases align to TRBD1. Trimming at V came to 5 bases and at J to 5 bases, leaving 3 bases not matched to a gene. Looked up from germline, CDR1 is MNHNS and CDR2 is SASEGT. CDR3 length: 15 amino acids. CDR3 in amino acids: CASSHGTGDNSPLHF. The CDR3 DNA reads as TGTGCCAGCAGTCACGGGACAGGGGATAATTCACCCCTCCACTTT.

The chain employs TRBV5-5 and TRBJ1-4, with 10 bases aligning to TRBD1. Germline CDR1 SGHKS, CDR2 YYEKEE (reference sequence). J was trimmed by 5 bases and V by 1 base; bases with no gene match: 8. This CDR3 region has 17 residues. The CDR3 region has the DNA TGTGCCAGCAGCTTGCGCCGGGGACAGGGGTTGAATGAAAAACTGTTTTTT. Residues: CASSLRRGQGLNEKLFF.

The chain uses TRBV15 and TRBJ2-5, with 8 positions matching TRBD2. Unmatched junction bases numbered 4, after V lost 2 bases and J lost 5 bases. Germline V lookup: CDR1 LNHNV, CDR2 YYDKDF (reference sequence). The CDR3 extends over 14 amino acids. The CDR3 reads CATSRPSGLETQYF. The CDR3 DNA follows: TGTGCCACCAGCAGACCTAGCGGGTTGGAGACCCAGTACTTC.

V gene TRBV30 combines with J gene TRBJ1-1; D is ambiguous. The length of the CDR3 is 13 residues. Trimming shortened V by 0 bases and J by 0 bases, and 5 bases separated the two germline ends. Germline values: CDR1 GTSNPN, CDR2 SVGIG (reference sequence). The CDR3 DNA reads TGTGCCTGGAGTGTCCTTTTGAACACTGAAGCTTTCTTT. This gives the protein CAWSVLLNTEAFF. Full variable domain (missing parts from reference TRBV30 and TRBJ1-1): SQTIHQWPATLVQPVGSPLSLECTVEGTSNPNLYWYRQAAGRGLQLLFYSVGIGQISSEVPQNLSASRPQDRQFILSSKKLLLSDSGFYLCAWSVLLNTEAFFGQGTRLTVV.

The chain has TRBV6-1 and TRBJ2-5; D is unresolved. The length of the CDR3 is 13 residues. V was cut by 5 bases and J by 5 bases, with 12 bases left in between. Germline V gene sequence: CDR1 MNHNS, CDR2 SASEGT. DNA of the CDR3: TGTGCCAGCAGTATTTCCGACTGGGAGACCCAGTACTTC. Translation gives CASSISDWETQYF.

This clone appeared a single time. CDR3 sequence reads: CASSTGGGRGQPQHF. The CDR3 DNA is TGTGCCAGCAGCACGGGAGGGGGGAGAGGGCAGCCCCAGCATTTT. The J gene is TRBJ1-5, the V gene TRBV5-4, with D possibly TRBD1 on 6 matching bases. This CDR3 has 15 residues. V lost 4 bases and J 7 bases, leaving 18 bases between the germline ends. Germline CDR1 and CDR2: SGHNT and YYREEE (reference sequence).

This chain joins TRBV19 and TRBJ1-1, with D hard to call. Trimming removed 5 bases at V and 5 bases at J, with 12 bases between. From germline, CDR1 is LNHDA and CDR2 SQIVND (reference sequence). The CDR3 contains 13 residues. The CDR3 here is CASSGQAWTEAFF. The DNA of the CDR3 is TGTGCCAGTAGTGGGCAGGCGTGGACTGAAGCTTTCTTT.

The genes are TRBV5-4 and TRBJ1-3, with 8 nucleotides matching TRBD1. The V gene end was trimmed by 0 bases and the J gene end by 1 base; junction bases not matched to a gene: 6. In germline, CDR1 is SGHNT, CDR2 YYREEE (reference sequence). The CDR3 length is 17 residues. As DNA, the CDR3 is TGTGCCAGCAGCTTGGCCTCAGGGGGCGCGTCTGGAAACACCATATATTTT. Its protein product is CASSLASGGASGNTIYF. The full variable domain, completed using reference TRBV5-4 and TRBJ1-3, is ETGVTQSPTHLIKTRGQQVTLRCSSQSGHNTVSWYQQALGQGPQFIFQYYREEENGRGNFPPRFSGLQFPNYSSELNVNALELDDSALYLCASSLASGGASGNTIYFGEGSWLTVV.

The rearrangement uses TRBV5-6 and TRBJ1-1; 11 nucleotides align to TRBD1. Germline values: CDR1 SGHDT, CDR2 YYEEEE. CDR3 length: 14 amino acids. Trimming cost V 4 bases and J 6 bases; bases outside gene matches: 5. CDR3 region: CASSQGQGVAEAFF. CDR3 nucleotide sequence: TGTGCCAGCAGCCAGGGACAGGGGGTAGCTGAAGCTTTCTTT. Full variable domain (remainder filled in from reference TRBV5-6 and TRBJ1-1): DAGVTQSPTHLIKTRGQQVTLRCSPKSGHDTVSWYQQALGQGPQFIFQYYEEEERQRGNFPDRFSGHQFPNYSSELNVNALLLGDSALYLCASSQGQGVAEAFFGQGTRLTVV.

This clone came up once. This chain uses TRBV4-3 with TRBJ2-7; D remains unclear. CDR1 is LGHNA, CDR2 YSLEER, per germline. Deletions cut 2 bases from V and 2 bases from J, with 7 bases between. The CDR3 runs to 13 residues. CDR3 nucleotide sequence: TGCGCCAGCAGCCAAAATCCAGCCTACGAGCAGTACTTC. Amino acid sequence: CASSQNPAYEQYF.

The chain combines TRBV11-2 with TRBJ2-3; D not resolved. The germline V gene has CDR1 SGHAT and CDR2 FQNNGV. V shed 0 bases and J shed 3 bases, with 10 bases lying between them. The CDR3 loop spans 15 amino acids. This CDR3 reads CASSLEPKATDTQYF. CDR3 coding DNA: TGTGCCAGCAGCTTAGAACCTAAAGCGACAGATACGCAGTATTTT.